Below, 29 T cell receptor beta chains from the same sample are listed, as sequenced in a study of identical twins. TCRdb passed the 5' RACE reads through MiXCR, listing each CDR3 protein once. The sample lists about 260,000 distinct CDR3 sequences, approximately 7% occurring once. These records were also assigned to another study, of yellow fever vaccine responses in identical twins.

The sample consisted of memory (CD45RO+) T cells sorted from blood. Every receptor here comes from a young woman in good health.

This clonotype was observed at least ten times. V and J are TRBV10-3 and TRBJ2-5; tentatively, D is TRBD1 (6 bases). CDR1 and CDR2 (germline): ENHRY, SYGVKD. This CDR3 has 13 amino acids. V was trimmed by 8 bases and J by 0 bases, leaving 10 bases between them. The CDR3 loop is CAIQGTDQETQYF. DNA for the CDR3: TGTGCCATCCAGGGGACGGACCAAGAGACCCAGTACTTC.

This clonotype was counted many times. The chain recombines TRBV3-1 with TRBJ1-5; 8 nucleotides line up with TRBD1. V shed 5 bases and J 2 bases; nucleotides not matched to a gene: 2. Germline lookup yields CDR1 LGHDT and CDR2 YNNKEL (reference sequence). The CDR3 is 14 residues long. The DNA for the CDR3 is TGTGCCAGCAGCACGACAGGGGGCAATCAGCCCCAGCATTTT. Amino acids: CASSTTGGNQPQHF.

There are a few counts of this clonotype. The chain uses TRBV5-6 and TRBJ2-7; D gene uncertain. Germline V CDR1 and CDR2: SGHDT, YYEEEE. The CDR3 loop spans 12 amino acids. Trimming took off 1 base at V and 3 bases at J, with 5 bases between the two ends. The CDR3: CASSLFGYEQYV. The CDR3, as DNA: TGTGCCAGCAGCTTGTTCGGCTACGAGCAGTACGTC.

Many counts were recorded for this clonotype. The gene calls are TRBV9 and TRBJ2-5; tentatively, D is TRBD1 (7 bases). V was pared by 4 bases and J by 4 bases, with 17 bases between. Germline CDR1 reads SGDLS; CDR2 reads YYNGEE. This CDR3 is 15 amino acids long. CDR3 bases: TGTGCCAGCAGCCCAGCGCCGCAGGGGGGAGAGACCCAGTACTTC. Residues: CASSPAPQGGETQYF.

This clonotype has a handful of counts. The chain combines TRBV12-3 or TRBV12-4 with TRBJ2-3, with no clear D. This CDR3 region has 13 residues. Trimming stripped 6 bases from V and 0 bases from J, with 7 bases between. DNA of the CDR3: TGTGCCAGCAGGTCTCGGAGCACAGATACGCAGTATTTT. Its translation: CASRSRSTDTQYF.

This clonotype was detected many times. V gene TRBV5-1 combines with J gene TRBJ2-2, with TRBD2 identical over 8 bases. V was pared by 4 bases and J by 4 bases, with 12 bases of the junction left unmatched. The germline V gene encodes CDR1 SGHRS and CDR2 YFSETQ. The CDR3 is made up of 17 amino acids. Written as DNA, the CDR3 is TGCGCCAGCAGCCGCCTAGGCGGGAGGCAAGTCACCGGGGAGCTGTTTTTT. It yields the protein CASSRLGGRQVTGELFF.

This clonotype was detected many times. The chain joins TRBV9 to TRBJ2-2; 9 bases are a match to TRBD2. This CDR3 has 17 amino acids. Germline loops: CDR1 SGDLS, CDR2 YYNGEE. V lost 6 bases to trimming and J lost 0 bases; unmatched junction nucleotides: 9. This CDR3 reads CASNSPAGGPNTGELFF. In DNA form, the CDR3 reads TGTGCCAGCAATTCCCCAGCGGGAGGACCGAACACCGGGGAGCTGTTTTTT.

The chain has TRBV28 and TRBJ2-4; 13 bases are shared with TRBD2. The trim removed 4 bases at V and 7 bases at J, leaving 10 bases unmatched. CDR1 MDHEN and CDR2 SYDVKM come from the germline V gene. The CDR3 has 17 amino acids. Written as DNA, the CDR3 is TGTGCCAGCAGTTCCAACCCCGGGACTAGCGGGGAGAACATTCAGTACTTC. As protein: CASSSNPGTSGENIQYF.

This clonotype has a count of ten or more. The J gene is TRBJ2-1, the V gene TRBV5-1; 11 positions agree with TRBD1. The CDR3 is 15 residues long. Germline CDR1 is SGHRS and CDR2 is YFSETQ. Unmatched junction bases numbered 6, after V lost 3 bases and J lost 7 bases. The chain's CDR3 is CASSSTDRGRNEQFF. CDR3 DNA sequence: TGCGCCAGCAGCTCTACGGACAGGGGGCGAAATGAGCAGTTCTTC.

This clonotype has a count of ten or more. The junction differs from germline at one of its ends, possibly a read error. V gene TRBV5-1 combines with J gene TRBJ2-3; perhaps TRBD2 as D (5 bases). CDR1 is SGHRS and CDR2 is YFSETQ in the germline V gene. CDR3 length: 14 amino acids. The CDR3 sequence is CASSLGLLTDTQYF. In DNA, the CDR3 is TGTGCCAGCAGCTTAGGACTCCTCACAGATACGCAGTATTTT.

The chain uses TRBV3-1 and TRBJ2-1, with unresolved D. CDR1 is LGHDT, CDR2 YNNKEL, per germline (reference sequence). This CDR3 is 15 amino acids long. V lost 0 bases and J lost 2, with 8 bases in between. CDR3 sequence: CASSQDHKPYNEQFF. Here the CDR3 DNA reads TGTGCCAGCAGCCAAGATCACAAACCCTACAATGAGCAGTTCTTC.

In its sample, this clonotype was seen a few times. This CDR3 reads CASSTPRPSSEQFF. The CDR3 DNA sequence: TGTGCCAGCAGCACACCCCGTCCTTCCAGTGAGCAGTTCTTC. V gene TRBV3-1 combines with J gene TRBJ2-1; D gene ambiguous. The ends were cut back, 5 bases at V and 9 bases at J, with 17 bases in the middle. CDR3 length: 14 residues. Germline values: CDR1 LGHDT, CDR2 YNNKEL (reference sequence).

This clonotype was observed a handful of times. The V and J genes are TRBV29-1 and TRBJ1-1; D gene unclear. The CDR3 has 15 amino acids. Trimming removed 5 bases at V and 5 bases at J, with 21 bases between. Germline assignment: CDR1 SQVTM and CDR2 ANQGSEA. The CDR3: CSVSFPSRRDTEAFF. The CDR3 DNA sequence: TGCAGCGTTAGCTTCCCCTCCCGTCGGGATACTGAAGCTTTCTTT.

This clonotype turned up a few times. The rearrangement links TRBV6-2 or TRBV6-3 to TRBJ2-5; a possible D gene is TRBD1 (5 bases). Germline lookup yields CDR1 MNHEY and CDR2 SVGEGT. The CDR3 runs to 14 residues. Trimming pared 2 bases from V and 1 base from J, leaving 8 bases between. For the CDR3, the DNA is TGTGCCAGCAGTTACCTGACAGTCCAAGAGACCCAGTACTTC. The encoded protein is CASSYLTVQETQYF.

The chain is built from TRBV20-1 and TRBJ1-6, with unresolved D. V was trimmed by 3 bases and J by 14 bases, leaving 17 bases between them. Germline assignment: CDR1 DFQATT and CDR2 SNEGSKA (reference sequence). The length of the CDR3 is 13 residues. The CDR3 DNA reads TGCAGTGCTAGGGTACTGGGCTTGGCGGCCCTCCACTTT. Translating it yields CSARVLGLAALHF.

This clonotype was observed a handful of times. The chain links TRBV6-5 to TRBJ2-3, with 8 bases aligning to TRBD2. The V and J ends lost 6 bases and 9 bases, in that order; junction bases with no gene match: 2. Per the germline V gene, CDR1 is MNHEY and CDR2 is SVGAGI. The CDR3 extends over 11 amino acids. The CDR3 sequence is CASSLAGTQYF. CDR3 nucleotides: TGTGCCAGCAGCCTAGCGGGCACGCAGTATTTT.

This clonotype was seen repeatedly, ten times or more. The chain carries TRBV3-1 and TRBJ2-4, with D tentatively TRBD1 or TRBD2 (6 bases each). The CDR3 has 15 amino acids. CDR1 is LGHDT and CDR2 is YNNKEL in the germline V gene (reference sequence). Between the trimmed V and J ends, which lost 3 bases and 0 bases, there was a span of 9 bases. Here the CDR3 reads CASSQGGLAKNIQYF. CDR3 bases: TGTGCCAGCAGCCAGGGGGGCCTAGCCAAAAACATTCAGTACTTC.

V and J are TRBV20-1 and TRBJ2-5, with D perhaps TRBD2 (5 bases). The CDR3 runs to 13 residues. V lost 4 bases, J lost 4 bases, and 13 bases lay in between. CDR1 and CDR2 from the germline V gene are DFQATT and SNEGSKA (reference sequence). The CDR3 DNA reads as TGCAGTGCTAACAACGAGGGCTCAGAGACCCAGTACTTC. It translates to CSANNEGSETQYF.

This clonotype came up once. The chain is built from TRBV10-3 and TRBJ1-1; D might be TRBD1 (5 bases). Trimming shortened V by 6 bases and J by 4 bases, and 9 bases separated the two germline ends. Germline V gives CDR1 ENHRY, CDR2 SYGVKD. This CDR3 is 12 amino acids long. The CDR3 coding sequence is TGTGCCATCAGGGGCGGGGGCACTGAAGCTTTCTTT. This gives the protein CAIRGGGTEAFF.

As for this clonotype: A junction end diverges from the germline sequence, so it may reflect a read error. V and J are TRBV10-3 and TRBJ2-1; 9 nucleotides match TRBD2. Germline V lookup: CDR1 ENHRY, CDR2 SYGVKD. The CDR3 consists of 16 residues. CDR3 DNA sequence: TGTGCCAACAGTGGGCGAGCGGGAGGCCTATACAATGAGCAGTTCTTC. Translated: CANSGRAGGLYNEQFF.

This clonotype appeared many times. CDR3 nucleotide sequence: TGTGCCAGCAGCGCCGACAGGTCGGGTTCACCCCTCCACTTT. Translating it yields CASSADRSGSPLHF. The chain employs TRBV12-3 or TRBV12-4 and TRBJ1-6, with a tentative D call TRBD1 (6 bases). The CDR3 length is 14 residues. V lost 6 bases to trimming and J lost 9 bases, with 15 bases between them.

V usage is TRBV5-1 and J usage is TRBJ2-2; 7 nucleotides align to TRBD2. The CDR3 loop spans 16 amino acids. Germline V gives CDR1 SGHRS, CDR2 YFSETQ. Losses at the gene ends were 3 bases for V and 5 bases for J; bases not matched to a gene: 10. The CDR3 DNA reads as TGCGCCAGCAGCTCGGTACCGGGACTAAAAACCGGGGAGCTGTTTTTT. Translating gives CASSSVPGLKTGELFF. Drawing the rest from reference TRBV5-1 and TRBJ2-2, the complete variable domain is KAGVTQTPRYLIKTRGQQVTLSCSPISGHRSVSWYQQTPGQGLQFLFEYFSETQRNKGNFPGRFSGRQFSNSRSEMNVSTLELGDSALYLCASSSVPGLKTGELFFGEGSRLTVL.

This clonotype was detected ten times or more. The V and J genes are TRBV20-1 and TRBJ2-4; 7 nucleotides align to TRBD1. The CDR3 spans 13 residues. With V trimmed by 4 bases and J by 3 bases, 3 bases remained unmatched. The germline V gene encodes CDR1 DFQATT and CDR2 SNEGSKA (reference sequence). The CDR3 DNA follows: TGCAGTGCTATCGGGACAGACAAAAACATTCAGTACTTC. Protein: CSAIGTDKNIQYF.

The chain carries TRBV11-3 and TRBJ2-5; TRBD2 aligns across 7 bases. This CDR3 has 16 amino acids. Trimming cost V 5 bases and J 6 bases; bases outside gene matches: 15. Germline CDR1 is SGHNT and CDR2 is YENEEA. In DNA form, the CDR3 reads TGTGCCAGCAGCCCTAGAGTGGGCGGGAGTGTAAAGACCCAGTACTTC. Translating gives CASSPRVGGSVKTQYF. Filled out from reference TRBV11-3 and TRBJ2-5, the complete variable domain reads EAGVVQSPRYKIIEKKQPVAFWCNPISGHNTLYWYLQNLGQGPELLIRYENEEAVDDSQLPKDRFSAERLKGVDSTLKIQPAELGDSAVYLCASSPRVGGSVKTQYFGPGTRLLVL.

This clonotype was counted only a few times. This rearrangement joins TRBV11-2 to TRBJ2-3; 8 bases fit TRBD1. This CDR3 has 16 residues. J was trimmed by 5 bases and V by 6 bases; bases with no gene match: 13. In germline, CDR1 is SGHAT, CDR2 FQNNGV. CDR3 amino acids: CASRPGRGLRGDTQYF. The CDR3 DNA follows: TGTGCCAGCAGGCCCGGCAGGGGGCTGAGGGGAGATACGCAGTATTTT.

This clonotype was observed a few times. The chain couples TRBV6-4 to TRBJ2-1, with D perhaps matching TRBD2 (6 bases). The CDR3 is 13 residues long. Trimming shortened V by 2 bases and J by 4 bases, and 6 bases separated the two germline ends. The V gene's germline CDR1 is MRHNA and CDR2 SNTAGT. The CDR3 reads CASSDGTYNEQFF. In DNA, the CDR3 is TGTGCCAGCAGTGACGGGACTTACAATGAGCAGTTCTTC.

The V and J genes are TRBV4-2 and TRBJ2-2, with a possible D match to TRBD2 (6 bases). There are 17 residues in the CDR3. The germline CDR1 and CDR2 sequences are LGHNA and YNFKEQ. Trimming took off 1 base at V and 4 bases at J, with 16 bases between the two ends. The CDR3 spells CASSQGIPGVVTGELFF. The CDR3 region has the DNA TGTGCCAGCAGCCAAGGTATTCCGGGAGTAGTCACCGGGGAGCTGTTTTTT.

This clonotype was observed a few times. This chain joins TRBV6-5 and TRBJ1-1; 7 nucleotides align to TRBD1. CDR1 is MNHEY and CDR2 is SVGAGI in the germline V gene. The CDR3 contains 14 residues. Germline trimming cut 4 bases from V and 2 bases from J; bases unmatched to any gene: 4. CDR3 nucleotides: TGTGCCAGCAGTTCGGGACAGATCAACACTGAAGCTTTCTTT. Translated, it gives CASSSGQINTEAFF.

This clonotype was recorded at least ten times. The chain couples TRBV20-1 to TRBJ2-3; D is possibly TRBD2 (5 bases). Germline V lookup: CDR1 DFQATT, CDR2 SNEGSKA (reference sequence). Trimming removed 0 bases at V and 4 bases at J, with 14 bases between. The CDR3 runs 15 residues. The CDR3 sequence: CSARESSEIADTQYF. DNA of the CDR3: TGCAGTGCTAGAGAGAGTAGCGAAATTGCAGATACGCAGTATTTT.